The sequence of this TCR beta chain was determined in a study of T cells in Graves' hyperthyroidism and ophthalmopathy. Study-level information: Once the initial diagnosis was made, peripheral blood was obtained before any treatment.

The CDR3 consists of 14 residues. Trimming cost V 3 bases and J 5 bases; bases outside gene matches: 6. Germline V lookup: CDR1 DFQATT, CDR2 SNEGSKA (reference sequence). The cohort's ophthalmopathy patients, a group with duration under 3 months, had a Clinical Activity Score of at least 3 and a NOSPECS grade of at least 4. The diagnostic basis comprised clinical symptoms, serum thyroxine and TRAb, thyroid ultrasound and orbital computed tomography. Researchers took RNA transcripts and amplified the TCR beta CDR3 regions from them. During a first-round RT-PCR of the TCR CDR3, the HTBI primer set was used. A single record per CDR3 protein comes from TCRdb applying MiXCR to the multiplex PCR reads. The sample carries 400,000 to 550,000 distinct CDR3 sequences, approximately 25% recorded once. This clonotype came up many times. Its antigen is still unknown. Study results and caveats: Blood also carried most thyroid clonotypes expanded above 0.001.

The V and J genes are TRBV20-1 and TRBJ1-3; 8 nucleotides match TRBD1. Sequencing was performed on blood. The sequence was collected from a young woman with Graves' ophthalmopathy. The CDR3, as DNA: TGCAGTGCTAGGACAGGGGAAGTAAGAAACACCATATATTTT. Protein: CSARTGEVRNTIYF.